This T cell receptor beta chain was identified during a study of technical replicates of blood from a few donors. This CDR3 is built from 16 residues. V was cut by 4 bases and J by 4 bases, with 19 bases left in between. Germline V gene data show CDR1 as SGHDN and CDR2 as FVKESK. The assay was immunoSEQ multiplex PCR, and TCRdb's table has in-frame clones only and misses some. The table shows 76,000 or so clones, with 90% to 95% occurring only once. This TCR was sampled from a human donor in good health. This chain connects TRBV14 to TRBJ1-2, with TRBD1 as a possible D gene (5 bases). The sequenced material came from T cells isolated from PBMCs. The CDR3 nucleotides are TGTGCCAGCAGCCTCAGTCCCCGGACGGACATCTATGGCTACACCTTC. Translation gives CASSLSPRTDIYGYTF. The variable domain in full, completed from reference TRBV14 and TRBJ1-2, reads EAGVTQFPSHSVIEKGQTVTLRCDPISGHDNLYWYRRVMGKEIKFLLHFVKESKQDESGMPNNRFLAERTGGTYSTLKVQPAELEDSGVYFCASSLSPRTDIYGYTFGSGTRLTVV.